This TCR beta chain was captured in a study of OX40 agonist ivuxolimab in advanced cancers. Study results and limitations: The study found among the lowest clonal expansion in partial responders at 0.1-3.0 mg/kg.

This CDR3 region has 13 residues. Germline values: CDR1 SGHRS, CDR2 YFSETQ. Trimming took off 0 bases at V and 5 bases at J, with 8 bases between the two ends. About this clone: Its target is not known.

This table comes from immunoSEQ multiplex PCR, and its TCRdb copy is limited to in-frame clones, with some not included. The sample consists of about 54,000 clones, roughly 91% of them appearing once. The sample here was CD4+ or CD8+ T cells sorted from blood, taken in a trial of the OX40 agonist ivuxolimab. This receptor was obtained from an adult with an advanced solid tumor such as melanoma, head and neck, liver or kidney cancer. The rearrangement joins TRBV5-1 to TRBJ2-5; D ambiguous. CDR3 residues: CASSLAGRETQYF. Written as DNA, the CDR3 is TGCGCCAGCAGCTTGGCTGGACGGGAGACCCAGTACTTC.